This T cell receptor (beta chain) was recovered during a study of blood T cell repertoires in COVID-19. The overall study: T cells, B-cell-depleted T cells, or PBMCs provided the cDNA or gDNA that served as material.

Produced via immunoSEQ multiplex PCR; TCRdb's table is partial and in-frame only. The top ten hold roughly 4.1% of the sample, which has 100,000 or so clones, roughly 80% seen once. The CDR3 extends over 16 amino acids. V lost 0 bases to trimming and J lost 2 bases, with 12 bases between them. CDR1 is SGHNT and CDR2 is YYREEE in the germline V gene (reference sequence). This sequence originates from a human donor in a cohort sampled during active COVID-19. The chain joins TRBV5-4 to TRBJ2-1, with TRBD2 as a possible D gene (6 bases). Sequenced sample: peripheral blood. For the CDR3, the DNA is TGTGCCAGCAGCTTGGGAGGAGGGATGACCTACAATGAGCAGTTCTTC. This translates into CASSLGGGMTYNEQFF.